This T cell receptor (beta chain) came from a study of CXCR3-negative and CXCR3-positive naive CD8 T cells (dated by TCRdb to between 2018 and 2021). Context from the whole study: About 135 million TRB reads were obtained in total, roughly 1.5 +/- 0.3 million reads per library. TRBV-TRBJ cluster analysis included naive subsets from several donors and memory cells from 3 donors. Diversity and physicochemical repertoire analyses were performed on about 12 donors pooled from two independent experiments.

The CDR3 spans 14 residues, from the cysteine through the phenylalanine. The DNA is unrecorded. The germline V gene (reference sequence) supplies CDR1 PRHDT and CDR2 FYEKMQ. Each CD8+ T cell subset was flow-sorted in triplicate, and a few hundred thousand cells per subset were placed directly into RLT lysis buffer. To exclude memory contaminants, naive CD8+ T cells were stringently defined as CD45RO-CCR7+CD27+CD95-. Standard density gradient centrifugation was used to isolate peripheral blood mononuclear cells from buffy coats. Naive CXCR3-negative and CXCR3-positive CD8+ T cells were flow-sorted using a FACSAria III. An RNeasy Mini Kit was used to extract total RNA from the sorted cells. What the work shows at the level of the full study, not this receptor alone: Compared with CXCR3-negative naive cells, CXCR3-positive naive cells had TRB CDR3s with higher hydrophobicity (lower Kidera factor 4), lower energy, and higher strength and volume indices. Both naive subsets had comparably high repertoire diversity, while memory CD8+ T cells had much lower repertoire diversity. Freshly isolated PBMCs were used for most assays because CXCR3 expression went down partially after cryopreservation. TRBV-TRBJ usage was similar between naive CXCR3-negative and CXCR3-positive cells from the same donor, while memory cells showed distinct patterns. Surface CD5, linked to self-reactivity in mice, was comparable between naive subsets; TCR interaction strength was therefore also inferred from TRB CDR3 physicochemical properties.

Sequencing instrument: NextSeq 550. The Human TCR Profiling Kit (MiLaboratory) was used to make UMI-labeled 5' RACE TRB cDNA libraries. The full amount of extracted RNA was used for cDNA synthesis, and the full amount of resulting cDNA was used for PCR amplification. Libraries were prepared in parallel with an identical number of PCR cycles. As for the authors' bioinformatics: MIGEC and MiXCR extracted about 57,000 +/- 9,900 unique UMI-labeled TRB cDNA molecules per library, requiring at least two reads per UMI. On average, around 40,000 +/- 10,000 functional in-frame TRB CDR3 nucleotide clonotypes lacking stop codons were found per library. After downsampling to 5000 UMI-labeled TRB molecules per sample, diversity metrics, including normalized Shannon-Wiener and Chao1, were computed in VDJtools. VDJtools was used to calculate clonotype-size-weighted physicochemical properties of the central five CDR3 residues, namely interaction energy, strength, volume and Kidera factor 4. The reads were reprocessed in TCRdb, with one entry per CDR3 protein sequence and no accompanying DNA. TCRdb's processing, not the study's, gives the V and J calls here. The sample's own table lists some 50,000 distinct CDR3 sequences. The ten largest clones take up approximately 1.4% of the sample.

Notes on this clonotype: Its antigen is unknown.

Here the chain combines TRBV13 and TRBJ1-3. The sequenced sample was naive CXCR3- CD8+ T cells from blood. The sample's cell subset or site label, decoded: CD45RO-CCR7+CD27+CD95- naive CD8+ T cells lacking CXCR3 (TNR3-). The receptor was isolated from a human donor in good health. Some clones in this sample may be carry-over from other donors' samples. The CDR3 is CASSLYDSGNTIYF. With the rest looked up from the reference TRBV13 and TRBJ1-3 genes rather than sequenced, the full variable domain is AAGVIQSPRHLIKEKRETATLKCYPIPRHDTVYWYQQGPGQDPQFLISFYEKMQSDKGSIPDRFSAQQFSDYHSELNMSSLELGDSALYFCASSLYDSGNTIYFGEGSWLTVV.